This T cell receptor (beta chain) derives from a study of Tregs in tolerant kidney transplant recipients. TCRdb keeps only in-frame clones here, not all; method: immunoSEQ multiplex PCR. The table includes 110,000 or so clones, 85% to 90% detected once. Losses at the gene ends were 0 bases for V and 6 bases for J; bases not matched to a gene: 4. The length of the CDR3 is 15 residues. Germline lookup yields CDR1 SGHDT and CDR2 YYEEEE. The chain joins TRBV5-6 to TRBJ2-1, with 9 nucleotides matching TRBD2. Material: CD4+ T cells from blood, obtained before the transplant. The origin of this receptor is a human donor who received a combined kidney and bone marrow transplant. CDR3 region: CASSLARGRANEQFF. CDR3 nucleotides: TGTGCCAGCAGCTTGGCTCGCGGGAGGGCCAATGAGCAGTTCTTC. Combining the CDR3 with reference TRBV5-6 and TRBJ2-1 gives the whole variable domain DAGVTQSPTHLIKTRGQQVTLRCSPKSGHDTVSWYQQALGQGPQFIFQYYEEEERQRGNFPDRFSGHQFPNYSSELNVNALLLGDSALYLCASSLARGRANEQFFGPGTRLTVL.